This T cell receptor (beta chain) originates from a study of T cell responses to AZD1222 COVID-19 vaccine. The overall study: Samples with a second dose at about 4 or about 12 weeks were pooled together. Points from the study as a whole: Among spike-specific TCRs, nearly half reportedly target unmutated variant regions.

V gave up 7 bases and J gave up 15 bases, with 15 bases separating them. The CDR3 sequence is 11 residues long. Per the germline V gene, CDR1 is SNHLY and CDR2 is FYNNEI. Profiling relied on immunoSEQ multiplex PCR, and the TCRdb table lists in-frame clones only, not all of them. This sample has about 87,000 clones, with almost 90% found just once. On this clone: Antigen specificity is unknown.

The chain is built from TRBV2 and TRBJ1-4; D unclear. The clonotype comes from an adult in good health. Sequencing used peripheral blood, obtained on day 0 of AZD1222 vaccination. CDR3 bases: TGTGCCAGCAACGAGGGAGTTGTGATGTTTTTT. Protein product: CASNEGVVMFF.